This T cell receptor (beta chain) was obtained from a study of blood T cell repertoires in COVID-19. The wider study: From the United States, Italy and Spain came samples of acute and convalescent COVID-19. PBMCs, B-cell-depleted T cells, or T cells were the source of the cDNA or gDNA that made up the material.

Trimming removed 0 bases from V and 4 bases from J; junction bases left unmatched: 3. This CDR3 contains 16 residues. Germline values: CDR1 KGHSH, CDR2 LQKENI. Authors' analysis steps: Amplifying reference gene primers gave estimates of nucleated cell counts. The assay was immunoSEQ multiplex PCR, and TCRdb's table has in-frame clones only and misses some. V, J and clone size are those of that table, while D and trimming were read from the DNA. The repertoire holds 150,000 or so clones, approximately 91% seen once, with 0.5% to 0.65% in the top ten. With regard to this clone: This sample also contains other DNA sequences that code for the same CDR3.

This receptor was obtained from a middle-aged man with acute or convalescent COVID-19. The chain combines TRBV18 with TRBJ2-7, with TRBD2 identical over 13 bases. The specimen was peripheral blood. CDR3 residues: CASSPPGLAGLYEQYF. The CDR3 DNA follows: TGTGCCAGCTCACCACCGGGACTAGCGGGACTTTACGAGCAGTACTTC.